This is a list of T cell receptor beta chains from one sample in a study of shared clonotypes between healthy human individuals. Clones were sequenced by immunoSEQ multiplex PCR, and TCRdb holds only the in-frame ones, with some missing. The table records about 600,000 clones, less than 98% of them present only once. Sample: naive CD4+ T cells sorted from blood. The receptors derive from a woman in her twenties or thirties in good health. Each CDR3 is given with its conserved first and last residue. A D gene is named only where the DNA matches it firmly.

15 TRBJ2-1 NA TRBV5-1 TGCGCCAGCAGCTTAGCGGGTATGATTTACAATGAGCAGTTCTTC CASSLAGMIYNEQFF
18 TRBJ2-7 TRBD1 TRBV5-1 TGCGCCAGCAGCTTGGAGGCAGGGGGTCCTCACCTGGTCTACGAGCAGTACTTC CASSLEAGGPHLVYEQYF
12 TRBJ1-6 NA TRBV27 TGTGCCAGCAGTTCCGTCTGGGGAGCCCTCCACTTT CASSSVWGALHF
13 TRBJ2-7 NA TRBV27 TGTGCCAGCAGTTCCCGGGCCGACTACGAGCAGTACTTC CASSSRADYEQYF
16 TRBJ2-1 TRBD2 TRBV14 TGTGCCAGCAGCCAAGGACTAGCGGGAGCCTACAATGAGCAGTTCTTC CASSQGLAGAYNEQFF
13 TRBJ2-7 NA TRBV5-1 TGCGCCAGCAGCCGAGGTATCGATGGAGAGCAGTACTTC CASSRGIDGEQYF
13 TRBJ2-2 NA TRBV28 TGTGCCAGCGGAGCAAGCGGCACCGGGGAGCTGTTTTTT CASGASGTGELFF
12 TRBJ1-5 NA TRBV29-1 TGCAGCACTGGGGGCAGGGGCCAGCCCCAGCATTTT CSTGGRGQPQHF
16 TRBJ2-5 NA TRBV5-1 TGCGCCAGCAGCTTCCTGTCTCGGGCTGGCGGAGAGACCCAGTACTTC CASSFLSRAGGETQYF
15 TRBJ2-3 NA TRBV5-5 TGTGCCAGCAGCGCTGTGGGGGCTAGCACAGATACGCAGTATTTT CASSAVGASTDTQYF
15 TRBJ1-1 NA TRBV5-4 TGTGCCAGCAGCTTGAGACAGGCGTTCGACACTGAAGCTTTCTTT CASSLRQAFDTEAFF
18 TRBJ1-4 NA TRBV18 TGTGCCAGCTCACCTACCGCAATTCAGGGGCTCCGAGGTGAAAAACTGTTTTTT CASSPTAIQGLRGEKLFF
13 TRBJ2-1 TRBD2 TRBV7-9 TGTGCCAGCAGCTTCCGGACTAGCGGGACCCAGTTCTTC CASSFRTSGTQFF
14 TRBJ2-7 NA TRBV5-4 TGTGCCAGCAGTTCGGACTCCCTGAACTACGAGCAGTACTTC CASSSDSLNYEQYF
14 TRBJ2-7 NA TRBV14 TGTGCCAGCAGCCAAGGTTGGGGTATGTACGAGCAGTACTTC CASSQGWGMYEQYF
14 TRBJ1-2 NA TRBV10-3 TGTGCCATCAGTGAGTTGGCAGGATACTATGGCTACACCTTC CAISELAGYYGYTF
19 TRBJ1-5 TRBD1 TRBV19 TGTGCCAGTAGTGCGGGGAGGGGGCTATGGAAGAATAGCAATCAGCCCCAGCATTTT CASSAGRGLWKNSNQPQHF
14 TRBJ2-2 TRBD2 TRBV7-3 TGTGCCAGCAGCTTGGGACTAGCTAGCGGGGAGCTGTTTTTT CASSLGLASGELFF
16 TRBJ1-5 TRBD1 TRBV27 TGTGCCAGCAGTAGATGGACAGGGGGGGACAATCAGCCCCAGCATTTT CASSRWTGGDNQPQHF
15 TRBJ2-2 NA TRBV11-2 TGTGCCAGCAGCTTTGCGGGTCGGGACACCGGGGAGCTGTTTTTT CASSFAGRDTGELFF
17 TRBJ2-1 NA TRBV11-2 TGTGCCAGCGGTGACCCGGGGGTCCGTTGGAAGAACAATGAGCAGTTCTTC CASGDPGVRWKNNEQFF
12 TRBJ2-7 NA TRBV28 TGTGCCAGCACGAGTCAGTCCTACGAGCAGTACTTC CASTSQSYEQYF
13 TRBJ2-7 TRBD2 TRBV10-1 TGCGCCAGCAGTGTCAATGGCGGGAGCGAGCAGTACTTC CASSVNGGSEQYF
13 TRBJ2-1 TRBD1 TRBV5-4 TGTGCCAGCAGGCTATTCGGGACAGGCGAGCAGTTCTTC CASRLFGTGEQFF
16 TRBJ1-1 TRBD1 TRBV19 TGTGCCAGTAGTATCTTGACGGGACAGCCGCGCCGTGAAGCTTTCTTT CASSILTGQPRREAFF